The subject of this entry is one TCR beta chain. Relative to the germline gene, one junction end is altered; a read error may explain this. This specimen belongs to a study of blood T cells in healthy people across ages. CDR1 DFQATT and CDR2 SNEGSKA come from the germline V gene (reference sequence). The CDR3 loop spans 13 amino acids. Those donating, healthy Caucasian individuals from Russia, were aged roughly 6 to 95. The total RNA that was extracted per sample amounted to at least 5 micrograms. The second PCR ran about 6 to 11 cycles with a sample-barcoded 5' primer and J-beta primers. TCRdb reanalysed the 5' RACE reads using MiXCR and keeps one entry per CDR3 protein. The repertoire holds 1,300,000 or so distinct CDR3 sequences, with approximately 59% as singletons.

The rearrangement uses TRBV20-1 and TRBJ2-5; no firm D call. This clonotype was obtained from a man aged 18 to 30 in good health. The sample comprised blood. CDR3 sequence reads: CSARDFAQEAQYF. CDR3 DNA: TGCAGTGCTAGAGATTTTGCACAAGAGGCCCAGTACTTC.